This T cell receptor (beta chain) was profiled in a study of regulatory T cells in long-lasting Graves disease. Study as a whole: Less than 3 months of antithyroid drugs had been taken by newly diagnosed Graves' patients.

The time point is: newly diagnosed GD, antithyroid drugs for less than 3 months. PBMCs provided the RNA from which the TCR library was made. Many counts were recorded for this clonotype. Antigen unknown. Overall study findings and caveats: Newly diagnosed Graves' patients exceeded persistent ones in TCR diversity. A reduction in accuracy may have resulted from the small sample size.

Arm-PCR of CDR3 regions with iRepertoire HTBI primers generated TCR beta libraries. TCRdb re-called the multiplex PCR reads with MiXCR, one entry per CDR3 protein. The sample holds hundreds of thousands of distinct CDR3 sequences, about 15% seen once. The CDR3 runs 12 residues. CDR1 is MNHNS and CDR2 is SASEGT in the germline V gene. Trimming removed 4 bases at V and 8 bases at J, with 9 bases between. These sequences were also reported in another study, on T cells in Graves' hyperthyroidism and ophthalmopathy. From that study: RT-PCR in the first round (using the HTBI primer set) targeted the TCR CDR3.

This receptor was obtained from a middle-aged woman with Graves disease. This sample comprised peripheral blood mononuclear cells (PBMCs), obtained at new diagnosis, from a patient treated with antithyroid drugs. J is TRBJ2-1 and V is TRBV6-1; D is possibly TRBD2 (5 bases). CDR3 region: CASSALAYEQFF. As DNA, the CDR3 is TGTGCCAGCAGTGCCCTAGCCTATGAGCAGTTCTTC.